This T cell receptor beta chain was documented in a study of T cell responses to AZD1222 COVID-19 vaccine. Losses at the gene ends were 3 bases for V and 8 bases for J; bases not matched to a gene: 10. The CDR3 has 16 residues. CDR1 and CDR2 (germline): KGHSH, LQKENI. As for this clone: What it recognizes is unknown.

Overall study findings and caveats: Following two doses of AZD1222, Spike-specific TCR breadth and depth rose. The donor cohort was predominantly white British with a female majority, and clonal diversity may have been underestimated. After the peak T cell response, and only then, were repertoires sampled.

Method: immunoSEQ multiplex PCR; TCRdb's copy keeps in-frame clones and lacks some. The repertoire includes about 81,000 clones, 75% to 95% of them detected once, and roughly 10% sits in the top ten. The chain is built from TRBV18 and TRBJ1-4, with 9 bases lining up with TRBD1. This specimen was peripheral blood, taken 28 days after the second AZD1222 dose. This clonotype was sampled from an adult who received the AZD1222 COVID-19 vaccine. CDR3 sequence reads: CASSPLTGGAYEKLFF. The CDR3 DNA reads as TGTGCCAGCTCACCCTTAACAGGGGGCGCATACGAAAAACTGTTTTTT.